Reported below is one T cell receptor (beta chain). This sample is part of a study of blood T cell repertoires in COVID-19. Study at large: PBMCs, B-cell-depleted T cells, or T cells provided the cDNA or gDNA that made up the material.

V lost 1 base, J lost 4 bases, and 5 bases stayed unmatched. From germline, CDR1 is LNHDA and CDR2 SQIVND (reference sequence). CDR3 length: 15 amino acids. TCRdb's table, derived via immunoSEQ multiplex PCR, lists solely in-frame clones and lacks some. Found here are fewer than 200,000 clones, around 80% of them singletons; the top ten hold 5.5% to 7.5%. This clonotype was sampled from a human donor in a cohort sampled during active COVID-19. The V call is TRBV19, the J call TRBJ2-3; the match to TRBD2 covers 7 bases. What was sequenced was peripheral blood. Here the CDR3 DNA reads TGTGCCAGTAGTATAGTAAGCGGGGAACCAGATACGCAGTATTTT. Translated, it gives CASSIVSGEPDTQYF.